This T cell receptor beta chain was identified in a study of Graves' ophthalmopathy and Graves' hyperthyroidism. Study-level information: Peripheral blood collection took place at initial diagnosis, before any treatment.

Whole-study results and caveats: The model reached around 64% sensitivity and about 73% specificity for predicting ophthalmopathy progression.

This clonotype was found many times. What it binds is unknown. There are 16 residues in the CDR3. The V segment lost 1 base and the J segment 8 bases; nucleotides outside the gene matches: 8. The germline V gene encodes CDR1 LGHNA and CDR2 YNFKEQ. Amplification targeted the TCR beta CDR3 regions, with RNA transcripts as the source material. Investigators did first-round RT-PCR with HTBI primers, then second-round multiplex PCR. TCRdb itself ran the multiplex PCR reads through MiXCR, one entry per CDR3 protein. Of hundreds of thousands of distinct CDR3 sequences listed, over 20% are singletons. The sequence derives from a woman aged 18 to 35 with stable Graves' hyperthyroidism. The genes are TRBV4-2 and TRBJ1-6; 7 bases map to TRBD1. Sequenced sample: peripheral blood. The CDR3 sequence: CASSQVLQGLDSPLHF. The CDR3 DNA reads TGTGCCAGCAGCCAAGTCTTACAGGGGTTGGATTCACCCCTCCACTTT.